This T cell receptor (beta chain) was obtained from a study of cytomegalovirus exposure and HLA in healthy donors. Study context: Findings of an earlier analysis included some 120 million unique TCR beta sequences from 170 million or so T cells. Study-wide findings and caveats: Among CMV-associated TCR beta chains, most appeared HLA-restricted in a later analysis. The study designated 164 TCR beta chains cytomegalovirus-associated.

Points on this clone: Its antigen is not identified.

This CDR3 is 16 amino acids long. The trim removed 4 bases at V and 2 bases at J, leaving 5 bases unmatched. Germline-derived CDR1 and CDR2 are SGDLS and YYNGEE. PCR amplification relied on 60 Vbeta primers (plus 13 Jbeta primers). Using immunoSEQ multiplex PCR, the repertoire was profiled, and TCRdb retains in-frame clones only, with some absent. The sample lists fewer than 40,000 clones; 65% to 90% were seen once. The sample comprised PBMCs. The clonotype was recovered from a woman under 30 in good health and CMV-seronegative. The rearrangement uses TRBV9 and TRBJ2-3, with 12 nucleotides matching TRBD2. CDR3 DNA: TGTGCCAGCAGCATCCTAGCGGGGGGGGTCACAGATACGCAGTATTTT. It translates to CASSILAGGVTDTQYF. Complete variable domain (other parts from reference TRBV9 and TRBJ2-3): DSGVTQTPKHLITATGQRVTLRCSPRSGDLSVYWYQQSLDQGLQFLIQYYNGEERAKGNILERFSAQQFPDLHSELNLSSLELGDSALYFCASSILAGGVTDTQYFGPGTRLTVL.